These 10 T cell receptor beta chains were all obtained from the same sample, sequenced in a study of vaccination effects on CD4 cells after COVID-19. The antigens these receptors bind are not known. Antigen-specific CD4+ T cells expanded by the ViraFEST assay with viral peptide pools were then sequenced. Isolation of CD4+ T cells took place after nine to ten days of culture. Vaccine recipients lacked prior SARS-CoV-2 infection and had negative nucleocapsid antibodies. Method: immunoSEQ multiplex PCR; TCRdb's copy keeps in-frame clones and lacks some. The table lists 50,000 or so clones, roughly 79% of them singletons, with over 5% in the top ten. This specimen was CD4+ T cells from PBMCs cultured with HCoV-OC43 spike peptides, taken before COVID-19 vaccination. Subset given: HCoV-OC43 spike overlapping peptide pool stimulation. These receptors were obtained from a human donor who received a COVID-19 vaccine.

CDR3 amino acids: CASSLEGGPGEKLFF. DNA for the CDR3: TGCGCCAGCAGCTTAGAGGGGGGGCCGGGTGAAAAACTGTTTTTT. This chain uses TRBV5-1 with TRBJ1-4, with D perhaps matching TRBD1 (6 bases). Germline V gives CDR1 SGHRS, CDR2 YFSETQ. CDR3 length equals 15 residues. V lost 2 bases, J lost 7 bases, and 15 bases lay in between.

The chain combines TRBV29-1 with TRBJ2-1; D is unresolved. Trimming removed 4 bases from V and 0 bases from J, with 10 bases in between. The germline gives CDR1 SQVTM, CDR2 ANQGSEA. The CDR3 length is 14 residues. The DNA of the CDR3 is TGCAGCGTTGTTCGCGGAAGCTCCTACAATGAGCAGTTCTTC. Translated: CSVVRGSSYNEQFF.

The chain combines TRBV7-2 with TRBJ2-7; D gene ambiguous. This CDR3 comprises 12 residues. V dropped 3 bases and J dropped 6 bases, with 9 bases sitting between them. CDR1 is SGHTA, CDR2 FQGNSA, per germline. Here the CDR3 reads CASSFTGSEQYV. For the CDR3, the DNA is TGTGCCAGCAGCTTTACCGGGTCCGAGCAGTACGTC.

The CDR3 DNA follows: TGTGCCAGCAGTTTATTCTGGGCCGAGAACACTGAAGCTTTCTTT. This translates into CASSLFWAENTEAFF. V gene TRBV28 combines with J gene TRBJ1-1; D remains unclear. The length of the CDR3 is 15 residues. V was shortened by 1 base and J by 1 base, with 10 bases between the two germline ends. Germline V gene sequence: CDR1 MDHEN, CDR2 SYDVKM.

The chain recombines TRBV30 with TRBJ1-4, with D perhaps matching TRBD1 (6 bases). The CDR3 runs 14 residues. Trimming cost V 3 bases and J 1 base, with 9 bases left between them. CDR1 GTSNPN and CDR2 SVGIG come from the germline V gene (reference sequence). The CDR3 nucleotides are TGTGCCTGGAGGAAACAGGGAACTAATGAAAAACTGTTTTTT. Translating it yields CAWRKQGTNEKLFF.

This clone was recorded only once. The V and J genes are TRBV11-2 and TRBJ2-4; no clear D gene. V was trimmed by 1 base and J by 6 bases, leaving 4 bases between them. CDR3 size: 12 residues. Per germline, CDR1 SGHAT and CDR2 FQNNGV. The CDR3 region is CASSLVGNIQYF. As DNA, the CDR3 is TGTGCCAGCAGCTTAGTGGGAAACATTCAGTACTTC.

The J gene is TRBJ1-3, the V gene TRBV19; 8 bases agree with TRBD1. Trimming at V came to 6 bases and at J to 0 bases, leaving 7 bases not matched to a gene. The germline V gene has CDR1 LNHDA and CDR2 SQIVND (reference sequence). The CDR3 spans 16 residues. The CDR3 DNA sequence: TGTGCCAGTAGAGGGGGACAGGCTCTCTCTGGAAACACCATATATTTT. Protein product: CASRGGQALSGNTIYF.

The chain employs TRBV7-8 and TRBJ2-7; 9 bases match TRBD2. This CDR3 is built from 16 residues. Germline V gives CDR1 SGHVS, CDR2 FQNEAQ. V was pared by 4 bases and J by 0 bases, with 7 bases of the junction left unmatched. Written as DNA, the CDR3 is TGTGCCAGCAGCTCTGGTCTAGCGGGGAACTCCTACGAGCAGTACGTC. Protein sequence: CASSSGLAGNSYEQYV.

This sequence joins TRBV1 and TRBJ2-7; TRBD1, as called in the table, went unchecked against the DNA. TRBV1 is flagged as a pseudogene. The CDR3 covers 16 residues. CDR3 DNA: TGCACCAGCAGCCAAGATCGATCCAGGCGACGCTACGAGCAGTACGTC. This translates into CTSSQDRSRRRYEQYV.

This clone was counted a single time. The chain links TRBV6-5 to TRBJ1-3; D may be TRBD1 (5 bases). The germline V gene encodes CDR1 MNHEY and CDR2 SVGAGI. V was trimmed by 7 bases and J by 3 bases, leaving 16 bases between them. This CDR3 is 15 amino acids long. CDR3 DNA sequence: TGTGCCAGCACCCCACGGGCCGGGGGTGGAAACACCATATATTTT. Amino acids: CASTPRAGGGNTIYF.